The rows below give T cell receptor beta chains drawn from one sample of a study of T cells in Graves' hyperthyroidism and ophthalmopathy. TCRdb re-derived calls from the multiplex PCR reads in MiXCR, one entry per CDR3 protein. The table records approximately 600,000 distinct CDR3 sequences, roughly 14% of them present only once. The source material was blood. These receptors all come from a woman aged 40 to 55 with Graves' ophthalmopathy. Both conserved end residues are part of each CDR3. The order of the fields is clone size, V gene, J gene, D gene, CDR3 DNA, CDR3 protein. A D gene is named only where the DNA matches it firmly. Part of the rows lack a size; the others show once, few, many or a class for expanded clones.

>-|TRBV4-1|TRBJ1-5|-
TGCGCCAGCAGCCAAAAGGTCGGCAGGGGTAGAGGCAATCAGCCCCAGCATTTT
CASSQKVGRGRGNQPQHF
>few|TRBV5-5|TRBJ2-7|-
TGTGCCAGCAGCTGGAGTTTCGGACAAGACTACGAGCAGTACTTC
CASSWSFGQDYEQYF
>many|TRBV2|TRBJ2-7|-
TGTGCCAGCAGTGAAGTCCGGGACTCCTACGAGCAGTACTTC
CASSEVRDSYEQYF
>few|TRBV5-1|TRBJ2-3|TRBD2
TGCGCCAGCAGTCGGTTGGGACTAGCGACAGATACGCAGTATTTT
CASSRLGLATDTQYF
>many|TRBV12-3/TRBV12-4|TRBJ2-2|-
TGTGCCAGCAGTTCCCTGGACTGGACCGCCGATGCGAACACCGGGGAGCTGTTTTTT
CASSSLDWTADANTGELFF
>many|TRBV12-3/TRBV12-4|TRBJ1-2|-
TGTGCCAGCAGTCCGACAGGAGGTGACTATGGCTACACCTTC
CASSPTGGDYGYTF
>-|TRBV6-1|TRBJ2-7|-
TGTGCCAGTATAGTTTCCTACGAGCAGTACTTC
CASIVSYEQYF
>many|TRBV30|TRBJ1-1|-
TGTGCCTGGAGTTTGGGTTTCGACACTGAAGCTTTCTTT
CAWSLGFDTEAFF
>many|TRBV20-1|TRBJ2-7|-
TGCAGTGCTAGATTCGCAGGATCCTACGAGCAGTACTTC
CSARFAGSYEQYF
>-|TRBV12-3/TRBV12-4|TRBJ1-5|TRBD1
TGTGCCAGCAGTTTGGCGACAGGGGGAGCTTATAGCAATCAGCCCCAGCATTTT
CASSLATGGAYSNQPQHF
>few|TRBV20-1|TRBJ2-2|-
TGCAGTGCTAGTCATCCGAACACCGGGGAGCTGTTTTTT
CSASHPNTGELFF
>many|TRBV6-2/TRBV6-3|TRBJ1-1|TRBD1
TGTGCCAGCAGTTACTCGACAGGGTGGATGAACACTGAAGCTTTCTTT
CASSYSTGWMNTEAFF
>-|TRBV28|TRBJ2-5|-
TGTGCCAGCAGGCAAAGGGCTTGGGAGACCCAGTACTTC
CASRQRAWETQYF
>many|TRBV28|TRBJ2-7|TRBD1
TGTGCCAGCAGTCCGGGACAGCTCCTCACCTACGAGCAGTACTTC
CASSPGQLLTYEQYF
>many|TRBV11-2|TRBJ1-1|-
TGTGCCAGCAGCTTAGGGGTAGGGGGACACGACCTTCTTGAAGCTTTCTTT
CASSLGVGGHDLLEAFF
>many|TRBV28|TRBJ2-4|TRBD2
TGTGCCAGCAGAGCTAGCGGAAACATTCAGTACTTC
CASRASGNIQYF